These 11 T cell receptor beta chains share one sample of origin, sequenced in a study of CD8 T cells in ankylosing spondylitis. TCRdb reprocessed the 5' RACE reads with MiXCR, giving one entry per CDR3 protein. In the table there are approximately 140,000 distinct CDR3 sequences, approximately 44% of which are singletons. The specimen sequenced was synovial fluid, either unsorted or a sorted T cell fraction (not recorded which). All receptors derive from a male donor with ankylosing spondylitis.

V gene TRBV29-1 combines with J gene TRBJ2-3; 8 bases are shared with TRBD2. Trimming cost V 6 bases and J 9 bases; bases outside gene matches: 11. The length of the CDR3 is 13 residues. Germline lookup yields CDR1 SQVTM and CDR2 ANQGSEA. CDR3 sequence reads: CSVGIRSGITQYF. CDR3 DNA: TGCAGCGTGGGGATCCGTAGCGGGATAACGCAGTATTTT.

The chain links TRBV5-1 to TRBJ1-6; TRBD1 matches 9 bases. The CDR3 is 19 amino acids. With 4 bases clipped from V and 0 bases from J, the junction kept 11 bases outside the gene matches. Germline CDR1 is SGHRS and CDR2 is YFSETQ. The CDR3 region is CASSRMGQGPSSYNSPLHF. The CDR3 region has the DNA TGCGCCAGCAGCCGGATGGGACAGGGACCCAGCTCCTATAATTCACCCCTCCACTTT.

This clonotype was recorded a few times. CDR3 DNA: TGTGCCAGCCAAGGGATCTTGAGCGCTTTCTTT. The encoded protein is CASQGILSAFF. This chain links TRBV2 with TRBJ1-1; D remains unclear. Germline CDR1 SNHLY, CDR2 FYNNEI. The CDR3 is 11 residues long. Trimming pared 8 bases from V and 11 bases from J, leaving 15 bases between.

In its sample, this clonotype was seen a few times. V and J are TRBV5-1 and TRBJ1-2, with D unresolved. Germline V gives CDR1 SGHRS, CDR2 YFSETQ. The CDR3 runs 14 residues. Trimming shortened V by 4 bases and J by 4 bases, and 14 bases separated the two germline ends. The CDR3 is CASSPVKGFYGYTF. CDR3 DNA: TGCGCCAGCAGCCCAGTCAAGGGTTTCTATGGCTACACCTTC.

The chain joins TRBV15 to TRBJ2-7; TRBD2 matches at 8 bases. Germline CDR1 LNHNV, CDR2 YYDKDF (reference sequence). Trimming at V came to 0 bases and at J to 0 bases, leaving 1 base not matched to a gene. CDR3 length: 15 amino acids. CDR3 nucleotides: TGTGCCACCAGCAGAGATACTAGCGGCTCCTACGAGCAGTACTTC. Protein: CATSRDTSGSYEQYF.

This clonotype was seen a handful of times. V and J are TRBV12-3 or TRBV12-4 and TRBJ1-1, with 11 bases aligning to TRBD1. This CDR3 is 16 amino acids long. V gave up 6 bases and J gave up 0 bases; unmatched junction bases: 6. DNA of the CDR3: TGTGCCAGCAGAACCCGGGACAGGGGGATGAACACTGAAGCTTTCTTT. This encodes CASRTRDRGMNTEAFF.

CDR3 sequence (DNA): TGTGCCAGCAGCTTACTCGGCACTCACACTGAAGCTTTCTTT. It yields the protein CASSLLGTHTEAFF. The chain is built from TRBV7-9 and TRBJ1-1; no clear D gene. The CDR3 extends over 14 amino acids. Germline V lookup: CDR1 SEHNR, CDR2 FQNEAQ (reference sequence). Trimming pared 2 bases from V and 3 bases from J, leaving 10 bases between.

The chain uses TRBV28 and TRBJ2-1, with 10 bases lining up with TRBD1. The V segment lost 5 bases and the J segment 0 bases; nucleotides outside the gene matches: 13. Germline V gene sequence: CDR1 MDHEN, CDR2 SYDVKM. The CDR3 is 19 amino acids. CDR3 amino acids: CASSLGRDRGPHSYNEQFF. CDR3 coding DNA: TGTGCCAGCAGTCTGGGGAGGGACAGGGGCCCCCACTCCTACAATGAGCAGTTCTTC.

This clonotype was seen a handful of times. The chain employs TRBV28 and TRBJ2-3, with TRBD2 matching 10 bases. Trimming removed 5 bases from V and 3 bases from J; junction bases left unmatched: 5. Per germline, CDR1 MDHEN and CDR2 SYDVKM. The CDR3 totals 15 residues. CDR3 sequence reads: CASSQASGSTDTQYF. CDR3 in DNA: TGTGCCAGCAGTCAAGCTAGCGGGAGTACAGATACGCAGTATTTT.

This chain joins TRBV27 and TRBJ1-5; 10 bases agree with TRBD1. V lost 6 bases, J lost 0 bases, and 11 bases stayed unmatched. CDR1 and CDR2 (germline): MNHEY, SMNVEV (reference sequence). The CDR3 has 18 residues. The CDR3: CASSPGQGPLYSNQPQHF. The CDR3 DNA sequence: TGTGCCAGCAGCCCGGGACAGGGGCCGCTTTATAGCAATCAGCCCCAGCATTTT.

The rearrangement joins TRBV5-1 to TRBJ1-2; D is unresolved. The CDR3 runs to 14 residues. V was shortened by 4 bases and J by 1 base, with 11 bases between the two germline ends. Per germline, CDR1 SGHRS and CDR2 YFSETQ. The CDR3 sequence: CASSPKPLNYGYTF. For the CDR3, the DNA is TGCGCCAGCAGCCCTAAGCCCCTTAACTATGGCTACACCTTC. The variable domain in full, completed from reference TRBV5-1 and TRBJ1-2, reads KAGVTQTPRYLIKTRGQQVTLSCSPISGHRSVSWYQQTPGQGLQFLFEYFSETQRNKGNFPGRFSGRQFSNSRSEMNVSTLELGDSALYLCASSPKPLNYGYTFGSGTRLTVV.